This TCR beta chain comes out of a study of T cell changes during pregnancy in multiple sclerosis. This clone was detected only once. Here immunoSEQ multiplex PCR was the method, and the copy in TCRdb shows in-frame clones only, minus some. The repertoire holds tens of thousands of clones, with about 94% as singletons. Germline CDR1 and CDR2: SEHNR and FQNEAQ (reference sequence). The CDR3 runs 18 residues. V was pared by 2 bases and J by 10 bases, with 13 bases of the junction left unmatched. The clonotype originates from a female donor with multiple sclerosis, enrolled in a pregnancy study. The V and J genes are TRBV7-9 and TRBJ2-1, with 14 bases identical to TRBD2. Sequenced material: CD4+ T cells from peripheral blood mononuclear cells, taken after pregnancy. In DNA form, the CDR3 reads TGTGCCAGCAGCTTACCCTTCCGACTAGCGGGGGGGCCAGGAGAGCAGTTCTTC. Residues: CASSLPFRLAGGPGEQFF.